The 25 T cell receptor beta chains reported below all come from one sample, sequenced in a study of shared clonotypes between healthy human individuals. The protocol was immunoSEQ multiplex PCR, while the TCRdb copy is restricted to in-frame clones and leaves out a portion. The repertoire holds 650,000 to 750,000 clones, approximately 75% seen once, with under 2% in the top ten. Input material: memory CD4+ T cells sorted from blood. The subset is: CD45RA-negative fraction. The receptors were gathered from a woman aged 25 to 39 in good health.

A note on this clone: Other DNA sequences in the same sample also yield this CDR3. The CDR3 sequence is CASSVVTTGELFF. CDR3 in DNA: TGTGCCAGCAGCGTAGTCACTACTGGGGAGCTGTTTTTT. V is TRBV9 and J is TRBJ2-2; the D is unclear. The CDR3 spans 13 residues. Germline V gene sequence: CDR1 SGDLS, CDR2 YYNGEE. V lost 0 bases and J 8 bases, leaving 8 bases between the germline ends.

This sequence joins TRBV7-2 and TRBJ2-7; D perhaps matches TRBD2 (6 bases). In germline, CDR1 is SGHTA, CDR2 FQGNSA. This CDR3 comprises 15 residues. Trimming removed 7 bases from V and 2 bases from J, with 18 bases in between. CDR3 DNA sequence: TGTGCCAGCACCTCGACCGGGAGTCGAACCTACGAGCAGTACTTC. Translation gives CASTSTGSRTYEQYF.

This chain connects TRBV19 to TRBJ2-5; D remains unclear. The J call may be in error: the DNA end matches TRBJ2-7 better. Germline loops: CDR1 LNHDA, CDR2 SQIVND (reference sequence). The CDR3 is made up of 14 amino acids. The CDR3 protein is CASSGAAGRYEQYF. The CDR3 DNA reads TGTGCCAGTAGTGGAGCCGCAGGCCGCTACGAGCAGTACTTC.

This rearrangement joins TRBV6-6 to TRBJ1-1, with 7 nucleotides matching TRBD1. Germline V gene sequence: CDR1 MNHNY, CDR2 SVGAGI (reference sequence). The V and J ends lost 2 bases and 1 base, in that order; junction bases with no gene match: 4. This CDR3 spans 15 amino acids. CDR3 nucleotide sequence: TGTGCCAGCAGTTACACGGGGACAGCGAACACTGAAGCTTTCTTT. Protein sequence: CASSYTGTANTEAFF.

The genes are TRBV30 and TRBJ1-1; unclear D gene. CDR3 length: 12 residues. Germline V gives CDR1 GTSNPN, CDR2 SVGIG (reference sequence). Trimming removed 3 bases from V and 1 base from J, with 6 bases in between. The CDR3 is CAWSPSNTEAFF. CDR3 nucleotide sequence: TGTGCCTGGAGCCCCTCGAACACTGAAGCTTTCTTT.

This clone was recorded only once. Within the sample, other DNA sequences also encode this same CDR3. The chain couples TRBV29-1 to TRBJ2-2; 11 nucleotides align to TRBD2. J gave up 1 base and V 4 bases, and 2 bases lay outside the gene matches. In germline, CDR1 is SQVTM, CDR2 ANQGSEA. There are 15 residues in the CDR3. The chain's CDR3 is CSVGGTSGNTGELFF. The CDR3 DNA reads as TGCAGCGTTGGTGGGACTAGCGGGAACACCGGGGAGCTGTTTTTT.

The V call is TRBV19, the J call TRBJ2-2; 7 bases agree with TRBD1. This CDR3 has 16 amino acids. Germline V lookup: CDR1 LNHDA, CDR2 SQIVND (reference sequence). The ends lost 3 bases at V and 3 bases at J; junction bases unmatched: 7. CDR3 sequence: CASSIPGGFDTGELFF. CDR3 DNA sequence: TGTGCCAGTAGTATTCCAGGGGGATTCGACACCGGGGAGCTGTTTTTT.

This chain links TRBV29-1 with TRBJ2-3, with 13 bases identical to TRBD2. This CDR3 region has 15 residues. From germline, CDR1 is SQVTM and CDR2 ANQGSEA. The trim removed 7 bases at V and 2 bases at J, leaving 6 bases unmatched. CDR3 amino acids: CSASGLAGTTDTQYF. The CDR3 DNA reads TGCAGCGCATCGGGACTAGCGGGAACCACAGATACGCAGTATTTT.

Only a few counts were recorded for this clone. The V gene is TRBV11-2, the J gene TRBJ1-2, with no clear D. Germline-derived CDR1 and CDR2 are SGHAT and FQNNGV. Trimming took 1 base from V and 6 from J, leaving 18 bases between them. This CDR3 has 16 amino acids. DNA of the CDR3: TGTGCCAGCAGCTTAGGGCCAGTCCTTGGCACCCATGGCTACACCTTC. Its protein product is CASSLGPVLGTHGYTF.

The genes are TRBV28 and TRBJ2-1; D perhaps matches TRBD2 (6 bases). CDR3 size: 16 residues. CDR1 and CDR2 (germline): MDHEN, SYDVKM. Trimming left V 8 bases short and J 4 bases short, with 21 bases between. CDR3 residues: CASGISGIGLYNEQFF. In DNA form, the CDR3 reads TGTGCCAGCGGTATTTCGGGTATCGGACTATACAATGAGCAGTTCTTC.

The V call is TRBV28, the J call TRBJ2-7; the match to TRBD2 covers 13 bases. From germline, CDR1 is MDHEN and CDR2 SYDVKM. V trimming: 5 bases; J trimming: 10 bases; junction bases outside the gene matches: 8. The CDR3 sequence is 14 residues long. The CDR3 region has the DNA TGTGCCAGCAGTACCGGGACTAGCGGGATGCTCCAGTACTTC. It specifies CASSTGTSGMLQYF.

The chain has TRBV12-5 and TRBJ2-1; D is tentatively TRBD1 or TRBD2 (7 bases each). Looked up from germline, CDR1 is LGHNT and CDR2 is FRNRAP. The CDR3 totals 19 residues. Between the trimmed V and J ends, which lost 6 bases and 0 bases, there was a span of 24 bases. In DNA form, the CDR3 reads TGTGCTAGTGGCCTACAGGGGAGGGGGTTGATAAGCTCCTACAATGAGCAGTTCTTC. Encoded protein: CASGLQGRGLISSYNEQFF. The full variable domain, in which reference TRBV12-5 and TRBJ2-1 provide the parts outside the CDR3, is DARVTQTPRHKVTEMGQEVTMRCQPILGHNTVFWYRQTMMQGLELLAYFRNRAPLDDSGMPKDRFSAEMPDATLATLKIQPSEPRDSAVYFCASGLQGRGLISSYNEQFFGPGTRLTVL.

Ten or more counts support this clone. The CDR3 bases are TGTGCCAGCAGCAAGGATTGGTGGGGGGAGTGTTTCTACGAGCAGTACTTC. This codes for CASSKDWWGECFYEQYF. The chain couples TRBV21-1 to TRBJ2-7; TRBD2 was called by the table and not checked on the DNA. TRBV21-1 is shown as a pseudogene. The CDR3 length is 17 residues.

The genes are TRBV5-1 and TRBJ1-1; maybe TRBD1 (5 bases). Trimming stripped 6 bases from V and 6 bases from J, with 27 bases between. Germline V CDR1 and CDR2: SGHRS, YFSETQ. The CDR3 spans 17 residues. This CDR3 reads CASTEPGTAKREAEAFF. CDR3 DNA sequence: TGCGCCAGCACCGAACCTGGGACCGCAAAACGGGAGGCTGAAGCTTTCTTT.

A single count supports this clone. The gene calls are TRBV5-1 and TRBJ2-5, with 10 bases aligning to TRBD2. CDR3 length: 14 residues. Germline V gene lookup returns CDR1 SGHRS and CDR2 YFSETQ. J was trimmed by 5 bases and V by 4 bases; bases with no gene match: 5. This CDR3 is CASSQGTSAETQYF. For the CDR3, the DNA is TGCGCCAGCAGCCAGGGGACTAGCGCGGAGACCCAGTACTTC. The complete variable domain, with remaining parts taken from reference TRBV5-1 and TRBJ2-5, reads KAGVTQTPRYLIKTRGQQVTLSCSPISGHRSVSWYQQTPGQGLQFLFEYFSETQRNKGNFPGRFSGRQFSNSRSEMNVSTLELGDSALYLCASSQGTSAETQYFGPGTRLLVL.

The chain is built from TRBV4-2 and TRBJ2-1; TRBD2 matches at 8 bases. V trimming: 2 bases; J trimming: 7 bases; junction bases outside the gene matches: 10. Germline V gene sequence: CDR1 LGHNA, CDR2 YNFKEQ. This CDR3 has 16 residues. The chain's CDR3 is CASSQSTGGPLNEQFF. CDR3 in DNA: TGTGCCAGCAGCCAATCAACGGGAGGGCCGTTAAATGAGCAGTTCTTC.

The V gene is TRBV19, the J gene TRBJ2-5; 13 positions agree with TRBD2. The J call could be wrong; TRBJ2-7 is a better fit for the DNA end. Germline V gene data show CDR1 as LNHDA and CDR2 as SQIVND (reference sequence). The CDR3 sequence is 16 residues long. The CDR3 DNA reads as TGTGCCAGTAGTGCCCGGACTAGCGGGAGAACCTACGAGCAGTACTTC. It translates to CASSARTSGRTYEQYF.

The V call is TRBV5-8, the J call TRBJ2-7; 7 positions match TRBD2. The CDR3 contains 14 residues. Germline assignment: CDR1 SGHTS and CDR2 YDEGEE. Trimming removed 4 bases from V and 0 bases from J; junction bases left unmatched: 4. CDR3 bases: TGTGCCAGCAGCGAACTAGCGAACTCCTACGAGCAGTACTTC. Translating gives CASSELANSYEQYF.

The chain joins TRBV6-4 to TRBJ2-2; the D is unclear. V gave up 4 bases and J gave up 5 bases, with 8 bases separating them. The CDR3 is made up of 13 amino acids. Per germline, CDR1 MRHNA and CDR2 SNTAGT. CDR3 DNA: TGTGCCAGCAGTGTTGAGCTAACCGGGGAGCTGTTTTTT. Translation: CASSVELTGELFF.

This clone was counted only a few times. The gene calls are TRBV28 and TRBJ2-2; 7 positions match TRBD2. This CDR3 has 15 amino acids. J was trimmed by 6 bases and V by 5 bases; bases with no gene match: 9. Germline CDR1 MDHEN, CDR2 SYDVKM. The CDR3 spells CASSVFLAVAGELFF. DNA of the CDR3: TGTGCCAGCAGTGTCTTTCTAGCGGTGGCCGGGGAGCTGTTTTTT.

The chain couples TRBV10-2 to TRBJ2-7, with 7 bases lining up with TRBD2. This CDR3 comprises 15 residues. Trimming removed 6 bases from V and 3 bases from J; junction bases left unmatched: 11. Germline V gives CDR1 WSHSY, CDR2 SAAADI. Here the CDR3 reads CASSDSPSGFYEQYF. CDR3 sequence (DNA): TGCGCCAGCAGCGACTCTCCTAGCGGCTTCTACGAGCAGTACTTC.

This chain uses TRBV18 with TRBJ1-3; D is uncertain. The CDR3 runs 16 residues. V was cut by 3 bases and J by 3 bases, with 15 bases left in between. Germline loops: CDR1 KGHSH, CDR2 LQKENI. CDR3 amino acids: CASSPEDPGFGNTIYF. The CDR3 region has the DNA TGTGCCAGCTCACCGGAAGATCCAGGTTTTGGAAACACCATATATTTT.

This clone was seen once. The chain joins TRBV7-9 to TRBJ2-3; no firm D call. The germline V gene has CDR1 SEHNR and CDR2 FQNEAQ (reference sequence). V lost 5 bases, J lost 0 bases, and 21 bases lay in between. The CDR3 contains 18 residues. The CDR3, as DNA: TGTGCCAGCAGCCATCCGGATCGGATAACGGCTAGCACAGATACGCAGTATTTT. Its protein product is CASSHPDRITASTDTQYF.

The chain uses TRBV18 and TRBJ2-3, with D possibly TRBD1 on 5 matching bases. The CDR3 consists of 16 residues. From germline, CDR1 is KGHSH and CDR2 LQKENI. Trimming took off 3 bases at V and 0 bases at J, with 13 bases between the two ends. The CDR3 DNA reads as TGTGCCAGCTCACCGCGACAGAGAACTAGCACAGATACGCAGTATTTT. It encodes CASSPRQRTSTDTQYF. Combining the CDR3 with reference TRBV18 and TRBJ2-3 gives the whole variable domain NAGVMQNPRHLVRRRGQEARLRCSPMKGHSHVYWYRQLPEEGLKFMVYLQKENIIDESGMPKERFSAEFPKEGPSILRIQQVVRGDSAAYFCASSPRQRTSTDTQYFGPGTRLTVL.

J is TRBJ1-4 and V is TRBV19, with 8 bases identical to TRBD1. The germline V gene has CDR1 LNHDA and CDR2 SQIVND (reference sequence). V dropped 2 bases and J dropped 6; count of bases not matched to a gene: 11. The CDR3 extends over 17 amino acids. The DNA for the CDR3 is TGTGCCAGTAGTATATTCCCAGGGGGCTCGCGTGATGAAAAACTGTTTTTT. Its protein is CASSIFPGGSRDEKLFF.